The 18 T cell receptor beta chains reported below all come from one sample, sequenced in a study of blood T cell repertoires in COVID-19. Profiling relied on immunoSEQ multiplex PCR, and the TCRdb table lists in-frame clones only, not all of them. The table lists about 230,000 clones, 80% to 90% of them singletons. The specimen was peripheral blood. The receptor source for this set is a man between 35 and 55 years old with acute or convalescent COVID-19.

The chain uses TRBV30 and TRBJ2-1; the D gene is possibly TRBD2 (5 bases). V was cut by 2 bases and J by 8 bases, with 13 bases left in between. Germline V CDR1 and CDR2: GTSNPN, SVGIG (reference sequence). This CDR3 region has 13 residues. For the CDR3, the DNA is TGTGCCTGGAGTCACGGGGTCGTGGATGAGCAGTTCTTC. Protein: CAWSHGVVDEQFF.

This clone has just a few counts. The chain links TRBV7-3 to TRBJ1-1, with D maybe TRBD1 (5 bases). V gave up 3 bases and J gave up 5 bases, with 10 bases separating them. The germline V gene has CDR1 SGHTA and CDR2 FQGTGA. The CDR3 spans 13 residues. As DNA, the CDR3 is TGTGCCAGCAGCTTTCAGGGAGGAACTGAAGCTTTCTTT. Amino acid sequence: CASSFQGGTEAFF. Filled out from reference TRBV7-3 and TRBJ1-1, the complete variable domain reads GAGVSQTPSNKVTEKGKYVELRCDPISGHTALYWYRQSLGQGPEFLIYFQGTGAADDSGLPNDRFFAVRPEGSVSTLKIQRTERGDSAVYLCASSFQGGTEAFFGQGTRLTVV.

V is TRBV19 and J is TRBJ2-7, with a tentative D call TRBD2 (5 bases). Looked up from germline, CDR1 is LNHDA and CDR2 is SQIVND (reference sequence). Trimming pared 6 bases from V and 5 bases from J, leaving 17 bases between. The CDR3 has 14 amino acids. DNA for the CDR3: TGTGCCAGTAGGCCCCAAGGACTCAGCGACGAGCAGTACTTC. Protein: CASRPQGLSDEQYF.

J is TRBJ1-2 and V is TRBV7-3, with D possibly being TRBD1 (5 bases). The germline V and J ends were trimmed by 2 bases and 8 bases, with 15 bases remaining between them. Germline lookup yields CDR1 SGHTA and CDR2 FQGTGA. This CDR3 comprises 14 residues. CDR3 bases: TGTGCCAGCAGCTTACTGACTCTAAACAGGGGCTACACCTTC. Protein product: CASSLLTLNRGYTF. Full variable domain (rest looked up from reference TRBV7-3 and TRBJ1-2): GAGVSQTPSNKVTEKGKYVELRCDPISGHTALYWYRQSLGQGPEFLIYFQGTGAADDSGLPNDRFFAVRPEGSVSTLKIQRTERGDSAVYLCASSLLTLNRGYTFGSGTRLTVV.

This clone was picked up one time. The chain uses TRBV28 and TRBJ1-1; unclear D gene. Between the trimmed V and J ends, which lost 3 bases and 0 bases, there was a span of 5 bases. The CDR3 covers 13 residues. Germline CDR1 MDHEN, CDR2 SYDVKM. CDR3 amino acids: CASSFGMNTEAFF. For the CDR3, the DNA is TGTGCCAGCAGTTTCGGGATGAACACTGAAGCTTTCTTT.

The V call is TRBV19, the J call TRBJ1-5; D might be TRBD1 (5 bases). The germline CDR1 and CDR2 sequences are LNHDA and SQIVND (reference sequence). This CDR3 has 15 residues. V was cut by 7 bases and J by 0 bases, with 13 bases left in between. As DNA, the CDR3 is TGTGCCAGTAACTATCGGGGGGTTAGCAATCAGCCCCAGCATTTT. Residues: CASNYRGVSNQPQHF.

The V call is TRBV21-1, the J call TRBJ2-1; the tabulated D call, TRBD1, remains unverified against the DNA. TRBV21-1 is a listed pseudogene. CDR3 length: 15 amino acids. The CDR3 nucleotides are TGTGCCAGCAGCAGCCGGGACAGGGACTACAATGAGCAGTTCTTC. Translation gives CASSSRDRDYNEQFF.

The chain carries TRBV9 and TRBJ2-3; D remains ambiguous. The CDR3 is 18 residues long. The V and J ends lost 3 bases and 5 bases respectively, with 25 bases between them. Germline lookup yields CDR1 SGDLS and CDR2 YYNGEE. The CDR3 spells CASSGRGQRPLSGDTQYF. The CDR3 DNA follows: TGTGCCAGCAGCGGCCGAGGCCAGAGGCCCCTATCTGGAGATACGCAGTATTTT.

In its sample, this clone was seen a few times. The chain links TRBV4-3 to TRBJ2-2, with D possibly being TRBD2 (6 bases). The germline V and J ends were trimmed by 0 bases and 6 bases, with 14 bases remaining between them. CDR3 length: 16 amino acids. Germline V gene data show CDR1 as LGHNA and CDR2 as YSLEER. The CDR3 nucleotides are TGCGCCAGCAGCCAAGATCAGGCCGGGGAGGCCGGGGAGCTGTTTTTT. It is translated as CASSQDQAGEAGELFF.

The rearrangement uses TRBV6-1 and TRBJ1-2, with 9 positions matching TRBD1. J was trimmed by 7 bases and V by 0 bases; bases with no gene match: 0. CDR3 length equals 13 residues. Germline V gene sequence: CDR1 MNHNS, CDR2 SASEGT. This chain's CDR3 is CASSEADRGGYTF. The DNA for the CDR3 is TGTGCCAGCAGTGAAGCGGACAGGGGTGGCTACACCTTC.

This sequence joins TRBV11-3 and TRBJ2-7, with TRBD1 matching 8 bases. CDR3 size: 12 residues. CDR1 SGHNT and CDR2 YENEEA come from the germline V gene. Trimming removed 7 bases from V and 5 bases from J; junction bases left unmatched: 4. CDR3 residues: CASKGRGHEQYF. Written as DNA, the CDR3 is TGTGCCAGCAAGGGCAGGGGGCACGAGCAGTACTTC.

J is TRBJ2-5 and V is TRBV5-1; a possible D gene is TRBD2 (6 bases). Germline V CDR1 and CDR2: SGHRS, YFSETQ. V was cut by 7 bases and J by 9 bases, with 13 bases left in between. The CDR3 extends over 11 amino acids. For the CDR3, the DNA is TGCGCCAGCCGGAGGGAAGGGGCCCAGTACTTC. As protein: CASRREGAQYF.

This clone was recorded a few times. The chain is built from TRBV9 and TRBJ2-2; no definite D call. The CDR3 has 15 residues. V lost 1 base and J lost 1, with 8 bases in between. Germline CDR1 and CDR2: SGDLS and YYNGEE. The CDR3 nucleotides read TGTGCCAGCAGCGTATCGTCAGAGAACACCGGGGAGCTGTTTTTT. Protein sequence: CASSVSSENTGELFF.

The CDR3 DNA reads TGCGCCAGCAGCTTGACCAGGGGAGACACTGAAGCTTTCTTT. Translated: CASSLTRGDTEAFF. The chain uses TRBV5-1 and TRBJ1-1, with D tentatively TRBD1 (6 bases). V shed 1 base and J shed 3 bases, with 10 bases lying between them. The V gene's germline CDR1 is SGHRS and CDR2 YFSETQ. The CDR3 contains 14 residues.

Only one count was recorded for this clone. The rearrangement joins TRBV12-3 or TRBV12-4 to TRBJ1-3; no clear D gene. The V gene lost 3 bases and the J gene lost 7 bases, with 7 bases spanning the gap. CDR3 length equals 12 residues. The chain's CDR3 is CASSLWRNTIYF. The DNA for the CDR3 is TGTGCCAGCAGTTTGTGGAGGAACACCATATATTTT.

The chain links TRBV6-2 or TRBV6-3 to TRBJ1-3; D is perhaps TRBD1 (5 bases). The CDR3 runs to 16 residues. Germline loops: CDR1 MNHEY, CDR2 SVGEGT. With 7 bases removed from V and 0 bases from J, the gap between germline ends came to 16 bases. CDR3 residues: CASTPGGSFSGNTIYF. The CDR3 DNA is TGTGCCAGCACCCCCGGGGGATCATTCTCTGGAAACACCATATATTTT.

The chain links TRBV28 to TRBJ1-5, with no clear D. Trimming left V 10 bases short and J 2 bases short, with 18 bases between. CDR1 MDHEN and CDR2 SYDVKM come from the germline V gene. CDR3 length equals 15 residues. CDR3 sequence: CATTDLRYGNQPQHF. The CDR3 region has the DNA TGTGCCACTACTGATCTGAGGTACGGCAATCAGCCCCAGCATTTT.

The V call is TRBV9, the J call TRBJ1-1; a weak D match, TRBD1 (6 bases). Germline CDR1 and CDR2: SGDLS and YYNGEE. V lost 2 bases and J 2 bases, leaving 13 bases between the germline ends. CDR3 size: 15 residues. The CDR3 spells CASSVTGTFNTEAFF. CDR3 DNA sequence: TGTGCCAGCAGCGTGACAGGCACCTTTAACACTGAAGCTTTCTTT.